The 21 T cell receptor beta chains reported below all come from one sample, sequenced in a study of T-cell memory formation after mild COVID-19. TCRdb reanalysed the 5' RACE reads using MiXCR and keeps one entry per CDR3 protein. Here the sample spans around 150,000 distinct CDR3 sequences, 30% to 35% being singletons. The sample was PBMCs or a T cell subset sorted from them (not recorded which). Receptors were obtained from an adult woman who had mild COVID-19 (a few samples of this study predate the infection). Cell type and time point are not known.

This clonotype was recorded a few times. The chain uses TRBV20-1 and TRBJ1-2; TRBD1 agrees at 10 bases. Germline V gene data show CDR1 as DFQATT and CDR2 as SNEGSKA (reference sequence). The V gene end was trimmed by 5 bases and the J gene end by 5 bases; junction bases not matched to a gene: 5. The CDR3 covers 13 residues. Written as DNA, the CDR3 is TGCAGTGCTTTGGACAGGGGGTTTTATGGCTACACCTTC. Translation: CSALDRGFYGYTF.

The chain has TRBV4-2 and TRBJ2-3, with D possibly TRBD2 on 6 matching bases. Germline CDR1 and CDR2: LGHNA and YNFKEQ. The CDR3 is made up of 13 amino acids. Trimming removed 1 base at V and 6 bases at J, with 8 bases between. CDR3 DNA sequence: TGTGCCAGCAGCCAAGCGGCGGGGGATACGCAGTATTTT. Residues: CASSQAAGDTQYF.

The rearrangement links TRBV18 to TRBJ2-1; the match to TRBD1 covers 8 bases. After removal of 3 bases from V and 4 bases from J, the junction contained 5 bases not matched to a gene. Germline V gene sequence: CDR1 KGHSH, CDR2 LQKENI. The CDR3 has 15 residues. CDR3 region: CASSPRTGRYNEQFF. The DNA for the CDR3 is TGTGCCAGCTCACCCAGGACAGGGAGGTACAATGAGCAGTTCTTC.

V and J are TRBV11-2 and TRBJ2-7; D possibly matches TRBD1 or TRBD2 (5 bases each). The V end was cut by 5 bases, the J end by 2 bases, with 13 bases between. The germline CDR1 and CDR2 sequences are SGHAT and FQNNGV. CDR3 size: 14 residues. The CDR3: CASSRRDGTYEQYF. CDR3 bases: TGTGCCAGCAGCAGACGGGACGGGACCTACGAGCAGTACTTC.

The chain has TRBV10-3 and TRBJ2-5; a possible D gene is TRBD2 (5 bases). The V and J ends lost 6 bases and 4 bases respectively, with 6 bases between them. The CDR3 is 11 residues long. From germline, CDR1 is ENHRY and CDR2 SYGVKD. The CDR3, as DNA: TGTGCCATCAGAGGAGGAGAGACCCAGTACTTC. Amino acids: CAIRGGETQYF.

The sample holds many counts of this clonotype. The chain has TRBV7-2 and TRBJ2-7; D unresolved. The ends were cut back, 5 bases at V and 1 base at J, with 3 bases in the middle. Germline-derived CDR1 and CDR2 are SGHTA and FQGNSA. The CDR3 sequence is 11 residues long. In nucleotides, the CDR3 is TGTGCCAGCAGCGCTTCCTACGAGCAGTACTTC. Translating gives CASSASYEQYF.

This chain uses TRBV7-9 with TRBJ1-2; possibly TRBD1 for D (5 bases). The germline CDR1 and CDR2 sequences are SEHNR and FQNEAQ (reference sequence). This CDR3 has 13 amino acids. V was cut by 5 bases and J by 8 bases, with 15 bases left in between. The CDR3 nucleotides are TGTGCCAGCAGCCAGAGCGACAGTGCCGGCTACACCTTC. It specifies CASSQSDSAGYTF.

This clonotype appeared a few times. The CDR3 DNA follows: TGTGCCAGCAGCGACCACACAGGGTACTATGGCTACACCTTC. It yields the protein CASSDHTGYYGYTF. This sequence joins TRBV5-5 and TRBJ1-2, with D possibly being TRBD1 (6 bases). CDR1 and CDR2 (germline): SGHKS, YYEKEE (reference sequence). V gave up 4 bases and J gave up 3 bases, with 13 bases separating them. There are 14 residues in the CDR3.

This clonotype was counted a few times. The chain carries TRBV29-1 and TRBJ2-7, with TRBD1 matching 10 bases. V trimming: 3 bases; J trimming: 2 bases; junction bases outside the gene matches: 4. The CDR3 is made up of 14 amino acids. Germline V gene data show CDR1 as SQVTM and CDR2 as ANQGSEA. The CDR3 nucleotides are TGCAGCGTTGAGGAGGGACAGGGGACCTACGAGCAGTACTTC. Translating it yields CSVEEGQGTYEQYF.

The chain uses TRBV27 and TRBJ2-7, with D possibly matching TRBD1 (6 bases). CDR1 is MNHEY and CDR2 is SMNVEV in the germline V gene (reference sequence). The CDR3 runs 15 residues. Trimming shortened V by 1 base and J by 6 bases, and 16 bases separated the two germline ends. CDR3 loop: CASSLYQQVGGEQYF. The CDR3 coding sequence is TGTGCCAGCAGTTTATACCAGCAGGTAGGGGGCGAGCAGTACTTC.

The V call is TRBV4-2, the J call TRBJ2-7; D possibly corresponds to TRBD1 (7 bases). The length of the CDR3 is 17 residues. Per the germline V gene, CDR1 is LGHNA and CDR2 is YNFKEQ. The V end lost 0 bases, the J end lost 4 bases, and 19 bases lay between the germline ends. CDR3 sequence: CASSQEALGQGGYEQYF. CDR3 DNA sequence: TGTGCCAGCAGCCAAGAGGCGCTCGGGCAGGGGGGATACGAGCAGTACTTC.

This clonotype was found a few times. The CDR3 protein is CASRGTSNDGYTF. The CDR3 DNA sequence: TGTGCCAGCCGGGGCACCTCGAACGATGGCTACACCTTC. The gene calls are TRBV6-1 and TRBJ1-2; D might be TRBD1 (5 bases). The germline CDR1 and CDR2 sequences are MNHNS and SASEGT. V lost 8 bases and J 6 bases, leaving 16 bases between the germline ends. CDR3 length: 13 residues.

CDR3 in DNA: TGTGCCAGCAGCTGGGATCTCAGGGTTATGAACACTGAAGCTTTCTTT. It translates to CASSWDLRVMNTEAFF. The chain combines TRBV5-4 with TRBJ1-1; tentative D call: TRBD1 (5 bases). The V end lost 3 bases, the J end lost 0 bases, and 15 bases lay between the germline ends. The CDR3 loop spans 16 amino acids. CDR1 is SGHNT, CDR2 YYREEE, per germline (reference sequence). Full variable domain (outside the CDR3, taken from reference TRBV5-4 and TRBJ1-1): ETGVTQSPTHLIKTRGQQVTLRCSSQSGHNTVSWYQQALGQGPQFIFQYYREEENGRGNFPPRFSGLQFPNYSSELNVNALELDDSALYLCASSWDLRVMNTEAFFGQGTRLTVV.

In regard to this clonotype: The junction departs from germline at one end; a sequencing error may be responsible. The chain has TRBV4-1 and TRBJ2-7, with D perhaps TRBD1 or TRBD2 (5 bases each). The CDR3 runs 12 residues. In germline, CDR1 is MGHRA, CDR2 YSYEKL. The CDR3 spells CASSHPGTPPDF. The CDR3 region has the DNA TGCGCCAGCAGCCATCCCGGGACCCCACCGGACTTC.

The rearrangement joins TRBV7-9 to TRBJ2-1; 8 bases align to TRBD2. This CDR3 region has 16 residues. Germline V CDR1 and CDR2: SEHNR, FQNEAQ (reference sequence). Losses at the gene ends were 5 bases for V and 7 bases for J; bases not matched to a gene: 13. In DNA form, the CDR3 reads TGTGCCAGCAGCGCCGTCGGTAGCGGGAAGGGGAATGAGCAGTTCTTC. Translating it yields CASSAVGSGKGNEQFF.

This clonotype was picked up a small number of times. V is TRBV5-1 and J is TRBJ2-7, with D tentatively TRBD1 (6 bases). V was pared by 5 bases and J by 4 bases, with 13 bases between. The CDR3 has 13 amino acids. From germline, CDR1 is SGHRS and CDR2 YFSETQ. The CDR3 DNA follows: TGCGCCAGCAGACCTTTACAGGGTTACGAGCAGTACTTC. It codes for CASRPLQGYEQYF.

This clonotype turned up a few times. The chain employs TRBV4-1 and TRBJ1-2; D is uncertain. Germline-derived CDR1 and CDR2 are MGHRA and YSYEKL. The V end lost 1 base, the J end lost 2 bases, and 11 bases lay between the germline ends. CDR3 length: 15 amino acids. CDR3 sequence: CASSQGPTVNYGYTF. For the CDR3, the DNA is TGCGCCAGCAGCCAAGGCCCGACGGTGAACTATGGCTACACCTTC.

V is TRBV6-4 and J is TRBJ2-5, with D perhaps TRBD2 (6 bases). The CDR3 is 15 amino acids. Trimming cost V 0 bases and J 7 bases, with 15 bases left between them. CDR1 and CDR2 (germline): MRHNA, SNTAGT. The CDR3 DNA sequence: TGTGCCAGCAGTGACTCGCCTAGCGAGATGGCGACCCAGTACTTC. The encoded protein is CASSDSPSEMATQYF.

The chain is built from TRBV7-3 and TRBJ2-2; 8 nucleotides match TRBD2. V was clipped by 6 bases and J by 3 bases; unmatched bases: 6. The CDR3 has 15 amino acids. Germline assignment: CDR1 SGHTA and CDR2 FQGTGA. The CDR3 nucleotides read TGTGCCAGCAGGGCGGGAGGAAAGCACACCGGGGAGCTGTTTTTT. Encoded protein: CASRAGGKHTGELFF. The full variable domain, its missing parts supplied by reference TRBV7-3 and TRBJ2-2, is GAGVSQTPSNKVTEKGKYVELRCDPISGHTALYWYRQSLGQGPEFLIYFQGTGAADDSGLPNDRFFAVRPEGSVSTLKIQRTERGDSAVYLCASRAGGKHTGELFFGEGSRLTVL.

V usage is TRBV20-1 and J usage is TRBJ2-7; TRBD2 aligns across 9 bases. CDR3 length: 14 residues. V gave up 4 bases and J gave up 6 bases; unmatched junction bases: 10. In germline, CDR1 is DFQATT, CDR2 SNEGSKA (reference sequence). The CDR3 spells CSAIYAGGGGEQYF. In DNA form, the CDR3 reads TGCAGTGCTATTTATGCGGGAGGGGGTGGCGAGCAGTACTTC.

The chain couples TRBV19 to TRBJ2-1, with 9 bases aligning to TRBD2. The germline gives CDR1 LNHDA, CDR2 SQIVND (reference sequence). The V and J ends lost 5 bases and 4 bases, in that order; junction bases with no gene match: 6. The CDR3 spans 15 residues. The CDR3 reads CASSLSGGWYNEQFF. DNA for the CDR3: TGTGCCAGTAGTTTAAGCGGGGGGTGGTACAATGAGCAGTTCTTC. Together with reference TRBV19 and TRBJ2-1, the CDR3 gives the full variable domain: DGGITQSPKYLFRKEGQNVTLSCEQNLNHDAMYWYRQDPGQGLRLIYYSQIVNDFQKGDIAEGYSVSREKKESFPLTVTSAQKNPTAFYLCASSLSGGWYNEQFFGPGTRLTVL.